This T cell receptor (beta chain) was recovered during a study of CD8 T cells in Susac syndrome (dated by TCRdb to the late 2010s). Broadly, across the study: Among the sequenced Susac syndrome patients, five or six had clinically active disease and roughly 8 were in clinical remission. At the time of blood withdrawal, Susac syndrome patients were either therapy-naive, taking corticosteroids (with some also receiving IVIg), or on IVIg alone. Repertoire sequencing was used to test whether CD8+ T cell activation and differentiation in Susac syndrome was antigen driven.

Peripheral blood CD8+ and CD4+ T cells from healthy donors, Susac syndrome patients and multiple sclerosis patients were profiled using high-throughput TCR beta sequencing. The Susac syndrome patients fulfilled recently defined diagnostic criteria for definite or probable disease. Bulk CD8+ and CD4+ T cells were purified magnetically by negative isolation, whereas CD8+ TEMRA cells were enriched by FACS. Blood was drawn into EDTA tubes, processed within 24 hours, and PBMCs were isolated by density gradient centrifugation. PBMCs intended for TCR sequencing were cryopreserved in liquid nitrogen and were subsequently thawed in a 37 degrees C water bath. Purity of sorted or isolated CD4+, CD8+ and CD8+ TEMRA cells was at least 90%. Overall study results and their limits: No clonal expansion was detected in the CD4+ T cell repertoire of Susac syndrome patients. The study acknowledged that relatively few individuals were included in the TCR sequencing and HLA analysis.

RNA was extracted with the RNeasy kit and about 0.5 to 1 ug was reverse transcribed using random hexamers. The immunoSEQ multiplex PCR assay, which covers 54 Vbeta and 13 Jbeta segments, was used to amplify TCR beta CDR3 regions. To correct PCR amplification bias, a synthetic template baseline was used for both primer optimization and computational correction. Per the authors' processing: Reads were annotated to V, D and J genes per IMGT and analyzed with immunoSEQ Analyzer, keeping only productive sequences. Clonality was calculated as one minus the Shannon entropy normalized by log2 of the number of productive unique sequences. Public and private clones were assessed among the 100 most prevalent clones of each patient and control. Susac-specific clones were defined as absent from healthy and MS cohorts, approximately 1,000 published viral clones and other ImmuneACCESS disease sequences. The raw public data were reprocessed by TCRdb itself: fastp quality trimming at Q25, MiXCR clonotype calling, in-frame beta chains only. Rows merge per CDR3 protein into single entries with the most common DNA and genes. It is TCRdb's table, rather than the study itself, that gives the V and J calls and clone size. The sample yields approximately 180,000 distinct CDR3 sequences; around 94% were counted once. Approximately 0.099% of the sample is taken by the ten largest.

Regarding this clonotype: The antigen it recognizes is unknown. No much larger clone exists at a distance of one base, and base qualities are not known.

The sequence derives from a human donor with Susac syndrome. Sample: CD4+ T cells from PBMCs.

DNA sequence: TGTGCCAGCAGCTATATTAACACTGAAGCTTTCTTT. It codes for CASSYINTEAFF. Recombination joined TRBV7-2 with TRBJ1-1, with no confidently assigned D gene. Cut back by 4 bases and 2 bases, the V and J ends lie 5 bases apart. The CDR3 measures 12 amino acids from cysteine to phenylalanine. Only the CDR3 region is kept as DNA, spanning 36 bases read in frame from base 1. The germline V gene supplies CDR1 SGHTA and CDR2 FQGNSA.